This T cell receptor beta chain was profiled in a study of monozygotic twins with cystic fibrosis. Remarks on this clone: Its antigen remains unknown.

Repertoires were generated with immunoSEQ multiplex PCR, while TCRdb's copy carries only in-frame clones and drops some. The table has 30,000 or so clones, around 96% seen once. CDR1 is MNHNS and CDR2 is SASEGT in the germline V gene. The ends were cut back, 0 bases at V and 8 bases at J, with 19 bases in the middle. This CDR3 contains 16 residues. Study-wide results and caveats: In this small cohort, shared CDR3 numbers showed no association with age, concordance or disease severity.

The receptor was derived from a girl aged 2 to 9 with cystic fibrosis. Sequences were obtained from blood. This sequence joins TRBV6-1 and TRBJ1-2; D may be TRBD1 (5 bases). CDR3 sequence: CASSEAVRGVRDGYTF. The CDR3 nucleotides are TGTGCCAGCAGTGAAGCAGTAAGAGGTGTGAGGGACGGCTACACCTTC.